This TCR beta chain comes out of a study of blood T cell repertoires in COVID-19 (TCRdb year 2020). Regarding the complete study: The collaborator samples originated in the United States, Italy and Spain and spanned the acute and convalescent phases of COVID-19. The repertoires were released in a freely available public database meant as a resource for research on the immune response to SARS-CoV-2. The sample metadata nearly always contained a de-identified subject ID, COVID-19 status, age in years and sex. The material from the prospective study consisted of cDNA or gDNA derived from T cells, B-cell-depleted T cells, or PBMCs. Where available, HLA class I and class II types were taken from metadata supplied by the sample provider and were not determined by assay-based typing. The samples were drawn from the first 160 participants of the ongoing ImmuneRACE study and from over 950 subjects provided by 6 global collaborators. Subjects who had been exposed to COVID-19, were actively infected with it, or had recovered from it provided the deeply sampled blood TCRbeta repertoires that made up the dataset. Here is what the overall study found, with its caveats: The amount of clinical and demographic metadata varied by source and participant and was provided uncurated.

Participants in the prospective study were enrolled through a virtual design, were aged about 18 to 100 years, and lived in 24 United States geographic areas. In the prospective study, cohorts were assigned on the basis of participant-reported clinical history obtained from a screening survey and a study questionnaire. Mobile phlebotomists in the prospective study collected whole blood, serum and a nasopharyngeal or oropharyngeal swab from every participant. Over an approximately 2-month period, participants in the prospective study had the option of providing additional blood draws and questionnaires. Before DNA extraction, blood samples from the prospective study were shipped at room temperature or frozen. Based on the germline V gene (reference sequence), the CDR1 and CDR2 sequences are SEHNR and FQNEAQ. Including the terminal cysteine and phenylalanine, the CDR3 comprises 15 residues. Left in the record is the CDR3 DNA by itself, 45 bases read in frame from the first base. Trimmed from V: 5 bases; trimmed from J: 7 bases; junction bases lacking a gene match: 7.

Concerning this clone itself: Its antigen remains undetermined. No base qualities exist here, and no much larger clone lies one base off it.

TCRbeta CDR3 regions were amplified from genomic DNA using the immunoSEQ Assay, a bias-controlled multiplex PCR. In the authors' own workflow: Nucleated cell counts per sample were estimated from amplification of reference gene primers within the assay. To quantify the absolute abundance of each unique TCRbeta CDR3 rearrangement, sequence reads were collapsed and filtered. For each sample, productive Simpson clonality was calculated as the square root of Simpson's diversity index over productive rearrangements. In TCRdb, the immuneACCESS table is reduced to in-frame sequences with V and J assigned. These tables do not hold every clone; where another copy was compared, an unresolved V gene accounts for under half, and the others remain unexplained. For V, J and clone size, that table is used; D and trimming come from the DNA. The sample table records under 300,000 clones; approximately 86% of these occur just once. In total, the top ten clones hold 3% to 4% of the sample.

This sequence uses TRBV7-9 and TRBJ1-6, with 8 middle bases fitting TRBD1. The sample comprised PBMCs or T cells enriched from blood (not recorded which). The clonotype originates from a woman aged 40 to 49 with acute COVID-19. The DNA is TGTGCCAGCAGCCCCCAGACAGGGGACAATTCACCCCTCCACTTT. Its translation is CASSPQTGDNSPLHF.